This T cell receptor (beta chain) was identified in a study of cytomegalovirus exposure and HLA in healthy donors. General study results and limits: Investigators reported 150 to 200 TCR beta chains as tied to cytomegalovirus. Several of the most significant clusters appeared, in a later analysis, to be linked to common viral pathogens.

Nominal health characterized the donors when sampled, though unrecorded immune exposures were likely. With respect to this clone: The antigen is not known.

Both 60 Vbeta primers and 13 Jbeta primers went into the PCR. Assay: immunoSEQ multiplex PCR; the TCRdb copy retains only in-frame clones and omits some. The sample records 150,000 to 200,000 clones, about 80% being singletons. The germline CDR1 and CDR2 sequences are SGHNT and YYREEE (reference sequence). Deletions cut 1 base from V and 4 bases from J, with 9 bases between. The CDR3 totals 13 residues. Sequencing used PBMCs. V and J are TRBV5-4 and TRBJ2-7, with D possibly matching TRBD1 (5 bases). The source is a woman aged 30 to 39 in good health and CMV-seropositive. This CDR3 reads CASSLRPGYEQYF. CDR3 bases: TGTGCCAGCAGCTTGCGTCCAGGGTACGAGCAGTACTTC.